Listed here are 31 T cell receptor beta chains from one sample, sequenced in a study of T cell repertoires in cytomegalovirus infection. These TCRs' antigens remain unknown. A single record per CDR3 protein comes from TCRdb applying MiXCR to the reads. The sample carries fewer than 1,000,000 distinct CDR3 sequences, approximately 31% recorded once. Sequencing used cultured CD8+ T cells from PBMCs, obtained from culture after CMV antigen stimulation. Source of these receptors: a human donor in good health (CMV status not recorded). Some clones in this sample may be carry-over from other donors' samples.

Concerning this clonotype itself: Being one base from a much bigger clone, this may be a read error. This chain joins TRBV7-6 and TRBJ2-2, with D possibly being TRBD2 (5 bases). Trimming stripped 4 bases from V and 3 bases from J, with 21 bases between. Per the germline V gene, CDR1 is SGHVS and CDR2 is FNYEAQ. The CDR3 has 18 amino acids. The CDR3 loop reads CASSSRVTDRNYTGELFF. CDR3 nucleotide sequence: TGTGCCAGCAGCTCGAGGGTGACGGATCGGAATTACACCGGGGAGCTGTTTTTT.

This clonotype appeared many times. The chain links TRBV20-1 to TRBJ1-2; 7 bases line up with TRBD1. This CDR3 is built from 14 residues. V lost 5 bases and J lost 4; bases outside the gene matches: 10. Germline V gene sequence: CDR1 DFQATT, CDR2 SNEGSKA (reference sequence). The CDR3 DNA sequence: TGCAGTGCTGGGTCCCGGGACAGTATCTATGGCTACACCTTC. This codes for CSAGSRDSIYGYTF.

This clonotype was seen only a few times. The genes are TRBV6-2 or TRBV6-3 and TRBJ2-3; the D is unclear. The CDR3 length is 12 residues. The V and J ends lost 2 bases and 11 bases respectively, with 11 bases between them. Per germline, CDR1 MNHEY and CDR2 SVGEGT. The CDR3 nucleotides read TGTGCCAGCAGTTACCCGGTGGTCGTGCAGTATTTT. Translated: CASSYPVVVQYF.

The chain combines TRBV12-5 with TRBJ1-2; D might be TRBD1 (5 bases). The CDR3 runs 14 residues. Germline loops: CDR1 LGHNT, CDR2 FRNRAP. Trimming removed 1 base from V and 8 bases from J, with 14 bases in between. The CDR3 sequence is CASGLALGGGGYTF. CDR3 DNA sequence: TGTGCTAGTGGTTTGGCACTGGGGGGTGGCGGCTACACCTTC.

The chain combines TRBV4-3 with TRBJ1-1, with a tentative D call TRBD1 (6 bases). Deletions cut 0 bases from V and 1 base from J, with 12 bases between. CDR3 length: 16 residues. Germline CDR1 and CDR2: LGHNA and YSLEER. The CDR3 DNA follows: TGCGCCAGCAGCCAAGATTGGGGACACTGGAACACTGAAGCTTTCTTT. Translating it yields CASSQDWGHWNTEAFF.

The rearrangement uses TRBV7-4 and TRBJ2-2; 7 bases map to TRBD1. The CDR3 spans 14 residues. Germline V gene lookup returns CDR1 SGHVT and CDR2 SQSDAQ. J gave up 7 bases and V 1 base, and 3 bases lay outside the gene matches. The CDR3 here is CASSLEGANGELFF. The CDR3 nucleotides are TGTGCCAGCAGCTTAGAGGGGGCGAACGGGGAGCTGTTTTTT.

V and J are TRBV9 and TRBJ2-5; 13 bases match TRBD2. The germline CDR1 and CDR2 sequences are SGDLS and YYNGEE. The V segment lost 0 bases and the J segment 3 bases; nucleotides outside the gene matches: 5. This CDR3 is 17 amino acids long. CDR3 sequence reads: CASSVAGTSGDEETQYF. CDR3 in DNA: TGTGCCAGCAGCGTAGCAGGGACTAGCGGGGACGAAGAGACCCAGTACTTC.

The chain couples TRBV12-3 or TRBV12-4 to TRBJ1-2; D unresolved. This CDR3 has 14 residues. Trimming removed 3 bases at V and 3 bases at J, with 11 bases between. The CDR3 nucleotides are TGTGCCAGCAGTTTCACCTTAACGGACTATGGCTACACCTTC. This gives the protein CASSFTLTDYGYTF.

The table lists this clonotype with a few counts. The chain has TRBV10-3 and TRBJ1-1, with 12 nucleotides matching TRBD1. The CDR3 is 14 amino acids. The germline V gene has CDR1 ENHRY and CDR2 SYGVKD. V shed 4 bases, J shed 10 bases, and the junction held 7 bases outside the gene matches. The CDR3 is CAISGVGQGAGAFF. The CDR3 nucleotides read TGTGCCATCAGTGGAGTGGGACAGGGGGCAGGAGCTTTCTTT.

CDR3 in DNA: TGTGCTAGTGGTCCACCGGGAGCTCCTATCTATGGCTACACCTTC. Amino acids: CASGPPGAPIYGYTF. This chain connects TRBV12-5 to TRBJ1-2; D is unresolved. This CDR3 contains 15 residues. CDR1 is LGHNT, CDR2 FRNRAP, per germline. Trimming removed 5 bases at V and 4 bases at J, with 17 bases between. The whole variable domain, remainder taken from reference TRBV12-5 and TRBJ1-2, is DARVTQTPRHKVTEMGQEVTMRCQPILGHNTVFWYRQTMMQGLELLAYFRNRAPLDDSGMPKDRFSAEMPDATLATLKIQPSEPRDSAVYFCASGPPGAPIYGYTFGSGTRLTVV.

This clonotype appeared a few times. The chain combines TRBV7-2 with TRBJ2-3, with D maybe TRBD1 (6 bases). The length of the CDR3 is 13 residues. Germline loops: CDR1 SGHTA, CDR2 FQGNSA. The germline V and J ends were trimmed by 5 bases and 6 bases, with 12 bases remaining between them. Here the CDR3 DNA reads TGTGCCAGCAGCGTACAGGGCAGGGATACGCAGTATTTT. Translation: CASSVQGRDTQYF.

This clonotype occurred a few times. This chain connects TRBV12-3 or TRBV12-4 to TRBJ1-5; 8 positions match TRBD1. V trimming: 6 bases; J trimming: 9 bases; junction bases outside the gene matches: 7. There are 13 residues in the CDR3. CDR3 sequence (DNA): TGTGCCAGCAGGCCCAGGGGGCTCGGGCCCCAGCATTTT. This sequence encodes CASRPRGLGPQHF.

This clonotype was seen a handful of times. The chain links TRBV6-2 or TRBV6-3 to TRBJ1-3; D might be TRBD1 (6 bases). The CDR3 runs to 17 residues. The V and J ends lost 4 bases and 0 bases respectively, with 16 bases between them. Germline loops: CDR1 MNHEY, CDR2 SVGEGT. The CDR3 region has the DNA TGTGCCAGCAGTTCCCTTCTCGGACAGTTCTCTGGAAACACCATATATTTT. It codes for CASSSLLGQFSGNTIYF.

The gene calls are TRBV4-1 and TRBJ1-1, with D unresolved. CDR1 MGHRA and CDR2 YSYEKL come from the germline V gene. The CDR3 loop spans 13 amino acids. Trimming shortened V by 3 bases and J by 4 bases, and 9 bases separated the two germline ends. CDR3 protein: CASSQRSGTEAFF. The CDR3 region has the DNA TGCGCCAGCAGCCAGAGGAGCGGCACTGAAGCTTTCTTT.

The chain carries TRBV4-1 and TRBJ2-3; D not certain. Germline CDR1 reads MGHRA; CDR2 reads YSYEKL. V lost 0 bases and J lost 3, with 4 bases in between. This CDR3 is built from 13 residues. As DNA, the CDR3 is TGCGCCAGCAGCCAAGATACGACAGATACGCAGTATTTT. Translating it yields CASSQDTTDTQYF.

V gene TRBV4-1 combines with J gene TRBJ2-1; D not resolved. Trimming took 0 bases from V and 9 from J, leaving 15 bases between them. Germline V lookup: CDR1 MGHRA, CDR2 YSYEKL. The CDR3 runs to 15 residues. The CDR3: CASSQDSDVLGEQFF. CDR3 in DNA: TGCGCCAGCAGCCAAGACAGTGACGTGTTGGGTGAGCAGTTCTTC.

This clonotype has just a few counts. V is TRBV29-1 and J is TRBJ2-1; unclear D gene. The V gene lost 0 bases and the J gene lost 4 bases, with 4 bases spanning the gap. The CDR3 consists of 12 residues. Germline assignment: CDR1 SQVTM and CDR2 ANQGSEA. The CDR3 DNA reads TGCAGCGTTGAAGAGGGGTACAATGAGCAGTTCTTC. As protein: CSVEEGYNEQFF.

In this sample, this clonotype turned up many times. The rearrangement uses TRBV7-6 and TRBJ2-1; 7 nucleotides line up with TRBD2. The CDR3 runs 15 residues. Germline V gene lookup returns CDR1 SGHVS and CDR2 FNYEAQ. The V and J ends lost 1 base and 4 bases, in that order; junction bases with no gene match: 4. The CDR3 region has the DNA TGTGCCAGCAGCTTAGGGCTAGCGGTTTACAATGAGCAGTTCTTC. Translated, it gives CASSLGLAVYNEQFF.

The gene calls are TRBV28 and TRBJ2-5; 7 bases line up with TRBD2. Germline loops: CDR1 MDHEN, CDR2 SYDVKM. This CDR3 has 17 residues. The V segment lost 6 bases and the J segment 2 bases; nucleotides outside the gene matches: 15. CDR3 residues: CASSPRGDLTIQETQYF. The CDR3 region has the DNA TGTGCCAGCAGCCCCCGGGGGGACTTAACGATTCAAGAGACCCAGTACTTC.

This clonotype was counted ten times or more. CDR3: CASSHGQGRTEAFF. The CDR3 bases are TGTGCCAGCAGTCACGGACAGGGACGCACTGAAGCTTTCTTT. The chain has TRBV27 and TRBJ1-1, with 8 nucleotides matching TRBD1. Germline loops: CDR1 MNHEY, CDR2 SMNVEV (reference sequence). V dropped 5 bases and J dropped 4; count of bases not matched to a gene: 6. The CDR3 spans 14 residues.

V usage is TRBV11-2 and J usage is TRBJ2-1; TRBD1 matches at 9 bases. There are 16 residues in the CDR3. Germline CDR1 and CDR2: SGHAT and FQNNGV. V lost 0 bases to trimming and J lost 12 bases; unmatched junction nucleotides: 12. CDR3 bases: TGTGCCAGCAGCTTAGAAGTGACAGGGGGGGAGAGGGGGCAGTTCTTC. Residues: CASSLEVTGGERGQFF.

This clonotype was observed a few times. The V and J genes are TRBV14 and TRBJ2-3, with D possibly being TRBD1 or TRBD2 (6 bases each). The V gene lost 4 bases and the J gene lost 6 bases, with 17 bases spanning the gap. Germline CDR1 and CDR2: SGHDN and FVKESK. The CDR3 covers 15 residues. In DNA form, the CDR3 reads TGTGCCAGCAGCCCTCCCGGGGGCCTGAGGGATACGCAGTATTTT. It codes for CASSPPGGLRDTQYF.

This clonotype was detected only a few times. The chain couples TRBV24-1 to TRBJ2-3, with 8 positions matching TRBD1. The CDR3 runs 17 residues. Looked up from germline, CDR1 is KGHDR and CDR2 is SFDVKD. V gave up 4 bases and J gave up 1 base; unmatched junction bases: 9. This chain's CDR3 is CATSDDDRGIGTDTQYF. The CDR3 DNA follows: TGTGCCACCAGTGACGACGACAGGGGAATTGGCACAGATACGCAGTATTTT.

This clonotype has more than one count but fewer than ten. The rearrangement uses TRBV6-5 and TRBJ2-7; D is perhaps TRBD1 (5 bases). V lost 2 bases, J lost 0 bases, and 8 bases lay in between. Germline CDR1 and CDR2: MNHEY and SVGAGI. The CDR3 is 14 amino acids. The CDR3 DNA is TGTGCCAGCAGTTACATCCAGGGCTCCTACGAGCAGTACTTC. As protein: CASSYIQGSYEQYF.

This clonotype occurred a few times. The chain links TRBV29-1 to TRBJ1-6, with 7 bases matching TRBD1. Germline V lookup: CDR1 SQVTM, CDR2 ANQGSEA. V trimming: 7 bases; J trimming: 7 bases; junction bases outside the gene matches: 7. The CDR3 is 13 amino acids. DNA for the CDR3: TGCAGCGCTGGGACAGCTTTAAATTCACCCCTCCACTTT. This translates into CSAGTALNSPLHF.

This clonotype was recorded at least ten times. The chain joins TRBV7-2 to TRBJ1-5; no reliable D call. The V and J ends lost 5 bases and 16 bases respectively, with 18 bases between them. The germline CDR1 and CDR2 sequences are SGHTA and FQGNSA. The CDR3 sequence is 12 residues long. CDR3 sequence: CASSVGRAEVHF. In DNA, the CDR3 is TGTGCCAGCAGCGTCGGTCGAGCGGAGGTTCATTTT.

In this sample, this clonotype turned up many times. The chain employs TRBV7-8 and TRBJ2-1, with D possibly being TRBD1 (5 bases). CDR1 SGHVS and CDR2 FQNEAQ come from the germline V gene. This CDR3 has 13 residues. V lost 10 bases, J lost 4 bases, and 14 bases lay in between. The CDR3 DNA follows: TGTGCCACGCGACAGATACTATACAATGAGCAGTTCTTC. Its protein product is CATRQILYNEQFF.

The rearrangement links TRBV6-6 to TRBJ2-1, with 7 bases that match TRBD1. The CDR3 loop spans 17 amino acids. V lost 1 base to trimming and J lost 1 base; unmatched junction nucleotides: 7. Germline loops: CDR1 MNHNY, CDR2 SVGAGI (reference sequence). The CDR3: CASSYFTGAPSYNEQFF. As DNA, the CDR3 is TGTGCCAGCAGTTACTTTACAGGGGCCCCTTCCTACAATGAGCAGTTCTTC.

The gene calls are TRBV7-8 and TRBJ2-4, with D perhaps TRBD1 (6 bases). Germline loops: CDR1 SGHVS, CDR2 FQNEAQ. V lost 5 bases to trimming and J lost 7 bases, with 18 bases between them. This CDR3 region has 15 residues. For the CDR3, the DNA is TGTGCCAGCAGCATCCCCCCGCAGGGGTACAACATTCAGTACTTC. The encoded protein is CASSIPPQGYNIQYF.

The rearrangement joins TRBV9 to TRBJ2-1, with 7 bases fitting TRBD2. J lost 3 bases, V lost 0 bases, and 15 bases had no gene match. There are 19 residues in the CDR3. Germline V gene data show CDR1 as SGDLS and CDR2 as YYNGEE. The CDR3: CASSVESGEGRLVYNEQFF. The CDR3 bases are TGTGCCAGCAGCGTAGAGTCGGGGGAGGGCCGTCTAGTCTACAATGAGCAGTTCTTC.

This clonotype was seen many times. The chain employs TRBV7-2 and TRBJ1-4, with 7 bases identical to TRBD1. The CDR3 is 15 amino acids. Trimming at V came to 3 bases and at J to 5 bases, leaving 6 bases not matched to a gene. The germline gives CDR1 SGHTA, CDR2 FQGNSA. The CDR3 spells CASSFTGTENEKLFF. For the CDR3, the DNA is TGTGCCAGCAGCTTTACCGGGACAGAAAATGAAAAACTGTTTTTT.